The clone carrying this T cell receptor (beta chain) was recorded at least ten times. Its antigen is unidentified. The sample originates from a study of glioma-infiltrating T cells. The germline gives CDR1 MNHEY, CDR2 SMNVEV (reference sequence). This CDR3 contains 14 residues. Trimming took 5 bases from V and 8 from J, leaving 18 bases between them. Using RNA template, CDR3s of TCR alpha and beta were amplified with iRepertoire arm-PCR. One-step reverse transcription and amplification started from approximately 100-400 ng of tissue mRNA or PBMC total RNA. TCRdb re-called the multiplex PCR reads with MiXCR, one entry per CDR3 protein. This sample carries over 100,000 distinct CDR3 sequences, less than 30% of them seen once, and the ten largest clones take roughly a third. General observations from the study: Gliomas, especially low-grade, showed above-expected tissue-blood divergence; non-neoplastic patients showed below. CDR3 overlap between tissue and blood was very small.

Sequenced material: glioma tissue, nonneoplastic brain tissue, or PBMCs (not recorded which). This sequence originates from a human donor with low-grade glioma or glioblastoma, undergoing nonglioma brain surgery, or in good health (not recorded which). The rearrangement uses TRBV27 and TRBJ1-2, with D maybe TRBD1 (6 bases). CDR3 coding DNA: TGTGCCAGCAGTATACCAGGACAGTCAGGCGGCTACACCTTC. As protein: CASSIPGQSGGYTF.